A selection of T cell receptor beta chains follows, all from one sample in a study of blood T cell repertoires in COVID-19. Sequenced by immunoSEQ multiplex PCR; TCRdb stores in-frame clones only, minus some. The data contain about 180,000 clones, about four fifths of them singletons. The sequenced sample consisted of peripheral blood. These TCRs come from a woman in her 70s with acute or convalescent COVID-19. Each CDR3 is given with its conserved first and last residue. The D gene is left open where the match is weak. Not every row has a clone size; where given, it reads once, few, many or a size class.

TRBD1	TRBV6-2/TRBV6-3	TRBJ1-4	-	CASSLLGQGWEKLFF	TGTGCCAGCAGTCTACTTGGACAGGGTTGGGAAAAACTGTTTTTT
-	TRBV5-5	TRBJ2-1	-	CASSSASSYNEQFF	TGTGCCAGCAGCTCCGCTAGCTCCTACAATGAGCAGTTCTTC
-	TRBV30	TRBJ1-6	-	CAWSVEGGNSPLHF	TGTGCCTGGAGTGTAGAGGGCGGTAATTCACCCCTCCACTTT
TRBD2	TRBV2	TRBJ2-5	-	CASRRTSGGQETQYF	TGTGCCAGCAGGAGGACTAGCGGGGGACAAGAGACCCAGTACTTC
-	TRBV3-1/TRBV3-2	TRBJ1-2	-	CASSQEIVAGFRGYTF	TGTGCCAGCAGCCAAGAGATCGTGGCTGGTTTCCGTGGCTACACCTTC
TRBD2	TRBV11-3	TRBJ2-3	-	CASSLGTSGRTDTQYF	TGTGCCAGCAGCTTGGGGACTAGCGGGAGAACCGATACGCAGTATTTT
-	TRBV10-3	TRBJ1-4	once	CAISEGGASNEKLFF	TGTGCCATCAGTGAGGGGGGGGCGTCTAATGAAAAACTGTTTTTT
-	TRBV11-2	TRBJ2-3	-	CASRGGAQGLTDTQYF	TGTGCCAGCAGGGGGGGGGCCCAGGGTCTCACAGATACGCAGTATTTT
-	TRBV7-7	TRBJ1-1	once	CASSLGSTEAFF	TGTGCTAGCAGTCTCGGGAGCACTGAAGCTTTCTTT
-	TRBV7-2	TRBJ2-7	-	CASSLTSTTSYEQYF	TGTGCCAGCAGCTTAACTAGCACGACCTCCTACGAGCAGTACTTC
TRBD2	TRBV3-1/TRBV3-2	TRBJ2-1	-	CASSQDLAGGLYNEQFF	TGTGCCAGCAGCCAAGATCTCGCGGGGGGGCTCTACAATGAGCAGTTCTTC
-	TRBV28	TRBJ2-7	-	CASSKMRFGEQYF	TGTGCCAGCAGTAAGATGAGGTTCGGCGAGCAGTACTTC
TRBD1	TRBV4-1	TRBJ2-5	-	CASSQRFLQGAQETQYF	TGCGCCAGCAGCCAAAGATTCTTACAGGGGGCCCAAGAGACCCAGTACTTC
-	TRBV6-5	TRBJ1-4	-	CASTGEGGEKLFF	TGTGCCAGCACGGGGGAGGGCGGGGAAAAACTGTTTTTT
-	TRBV4-1	TRBJ2-5	-	CASSQVQYQETQYF	TGCGCCAGCAGCCAAGTTCAGTACCAAGAGACCCAGTACTTC
-	TRBV7-8	TRBJ2-3	-	CASSPTSGDTDTQYF	TGTGCCAGCAGTCCCACGTCCGGGGACACAGATACGCAGTATTTT